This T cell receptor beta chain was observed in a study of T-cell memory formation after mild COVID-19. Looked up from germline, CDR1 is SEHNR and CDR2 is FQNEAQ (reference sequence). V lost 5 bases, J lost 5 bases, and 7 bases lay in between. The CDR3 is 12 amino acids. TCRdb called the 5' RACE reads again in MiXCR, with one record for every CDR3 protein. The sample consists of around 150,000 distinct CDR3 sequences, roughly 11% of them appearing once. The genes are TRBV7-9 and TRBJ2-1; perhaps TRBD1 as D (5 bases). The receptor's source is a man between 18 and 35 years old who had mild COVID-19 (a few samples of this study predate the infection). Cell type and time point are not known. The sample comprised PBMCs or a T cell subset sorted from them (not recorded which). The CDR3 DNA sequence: TGTGCCAGCAGCCCCAGGGACAATGAGCAGTTCTTC. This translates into CASSPRDNEQFF. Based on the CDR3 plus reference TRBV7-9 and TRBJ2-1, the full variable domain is DTGVSQNPRHKITKRGQNVTFRCDPISEHNRLYWYRQTLGQGPEFLTYFQNEAQLEKSRLLSDRFSAERPKGSFSTLEIQRTEQGDSAMYLCASSPRDNEQFFGPGTRLTVL.